This TCR beta chain stems from a study of follicular helper T cells after annual influenza vaccination (dated by TCRdb to the late 2010s). Background on the whole study: After each seasonal influenza vaccination, blood was collected on days 0, 7 and 28. To look at recall of cTfh clones, some subjects were tracked through successive annual vaccinations covering the 2013-2014, 2014-2015 and 2015-2016 seasons. One week after vaccination, a second recruited cohort of more than nine subjects (Table S1) displayed a similar ICOS+CD38+ cTfh response. Multi-year samples were obtained from 6 or 7 subjects, with two vaccination seasons covered for a few subjects and three seasons covered for two subjects. The 2013-2014 samples were cryopreserved, while the 2015 samples were processed right after collection. Summary of the overall study and its limitations: Day 7 ICOS+CD38+ clones were most often found later in ICOS-CD38- cTfh, suggesting that subset may serve as a memory reservoir. Successive annual vaccinations recalled a recurring oligoclonal ICOS+CD38+ cTfh response that included tetramer and AIM influenza-specific clonotypes. Only about 9-22% of analyzed cells yielded productive TCRB sequences, so sampling of rare clonotypes was not possible. In evaluating whether influenza clones were enriched, the possibility that the far larger non-cTfh compartments were undersampled could not be ruled out. ICOS+CD38+ cTfh clonality correlated with the frequency of that population, and its change correlated with the change in circulating plasmablast frequency.

To prepare the library, the immunoSEQ multiplex PCR assay was applied. Adaptive Biotechnologies carried out TCRB amplification, library preparation, sequencing and preliminary bioinformatics at Survey level resolution. As for how the authors treated the data: In R, clonality was calculated as 1 minus the normalized Shannon entropy, and the Gini index was computed using the R package ineq. The overlap score was defined as the summed counts of shared sequences divided by the total counts of all sequences in both compared samples. The significance of shared clonotypes was tested with Fisher's exact test, assuming a theoretical repertoire of 10^7 TCRB sequences. TCRdb stores this immuneACCESS table with in-frame sequences only. Part of the clones is absent; in the studies checked, under half of the shortfall reflects unresolved V genes, and no reason is known for the rest. Clonal size and the V and J genes are those of that table, whereas D and trimming came from the DNA. Recorded for this sample are fewer than 15,000 clones; 65% to 85% of them occurred a single time. Roughly 0.44% of the sample comes from the top ten.

As to this clone: Its specific antigen is unknown. No quality values exist for individual bases; no much larger clone is one base distant.

In light of the paper, this sample's time point label describes: 2015-2016 season, pre-vaccination. Adults received seasonal inactivated influenza vaccine (Fluvarix), and TCRB sequencing tracked sorted blood CD4 subsets before and after vaccination. To be eligible, subjects had to live in the community and must not have received influenza vaccine in the previous 6 months. Reasons for exclusion included contraindications to influenza vaccine, substance abuse, HIV/AIDS, active malignancy, immunomodulatory medication, and active illness such as respiratory infection. At each time point, about 35 to 110 mL of blood was collected. Ficoll-Paque PLUS or SepMate separation was used to isolate PBMC. As a non-Tfh subset for comparison, CXCR5- memory CD4 T cells were sorted. Before DNA extraction, cell subsets were sorted from PBMC on a BD FACS Aria. Via the germline V gene, CDR1 is MNHEY and CDR2 SVGAGI. Trimming accounts for 6 bases at V and 6 bases at J, while the number of junction bases matched to no gene is 2. The CDR3, cysteine through phenylalanine, is 11 amino acids long. Of all the DNA, just the CDR3 is kept, 33 bases in frame from base 1.

This receptor was taken from an adult who received the influenza vaccine. Sequenced here: CXCR5- memory CD4+ T cells sorted from blood, sampled on the day of influenza vaccination. What this sample's cell subset or site label stands for: CXCR5- memory CD4 T cells. Recombination connected TRBV6-5 to TRBJ2-7; the central 7 bases match TRBD1. The sequence in DNA is TGTGCCAGCAGACGACAGGGCGAGCAGTACTTC. Translated, it reads CASRRQGEQYF.